The 28 T cell receptor beta chains below all came from one sample that was sequenced in a study of CD8 T cells in cerebrospinal fluid in Alzheimer's disease. TCRdb re-called the 10x single-cell sequencing reads and gives one entry per CDR3 protein, without DNA. The listing contains nearly 500 distinct CDR3 sequences. The specimen was cerebrospinal fluid. The receptor set was obtained from a human donor with Parkinson's disease.

CDR3 loop: CASMSVAYTEAFF. The V gene is TRBV2, the J gene TRBJ1-1. In germline, CDR1 is SNHLY, CDR2 FYNNEI. The CDR3 covers 13 residues.

This clonotype counts as large by frequency. The chain is built from TRBV7-8 and TRBJ1-5; as DNA is missing, the TRBD1 call by TCRdb cannot be tested. The CDR3 runs 15 residues. Per germline, CDR1 SGHVS and CDR2 FQNEAQ. CDR3 protein: CASSLRGTSNQPQHF.

Measured by frequency, this clonotype is hyperexpanded (1% or more). The V call is TRBV20-1, the J call TRBJ2-5; TCRdb's D call, TRBD1, is unchecked because there is no DNA. Germline lookup yields CDR1 DFQATT and CDR2 SNEGSKA (reference sequence). The CDR3 has 14 amino acids. This CDR3 reads CSARDEGHQETQYF.

Judged by frequency, this clonotype is large (0.1 to 1%). This chain uses TRBV29-1 with TRBJ2-1; TCRdb indicates TRBD1, and absent DNA this call remains unverified. CDR1 is SQVTM, CDR2 ANQGSEA, per germline. This CDR3 region has 13 residues. CDR3 in amino acids: CSAAVGLNNEQFF.

In terms of frequency, this clonotype is medium-sized (0.01 to 0.1%). This sequence joins TRBV14 and TRBJ2-3; with no DNA, the TCRdb D assignment of TRBD2 cannot be verified. Germline CDR1 reads SGHDN; CDR2 reads FVKESK. CDR3 size: 15 residues. The CDR3: CASSWGLAAPDTQYF.

This clonotype is deemed medium-sized by its frequency. This chain connects TRBV4-3 to TRBJ1-3. Germline V lookup: CDR1 LGHNA, CDR2 YSLEER. CDR3 length: 16 amino acids. This CDR3 is CASSQARRDSGNTIYF.

In terms of frequency, this clonotype is large. This chain joins TRBV6-6 and TRBJ2-7; TCRdb's D gene call, TRBD2, goes unchecked for lack of DNA. CDR1 MNHNY and CDR2 SVGAGI come from the germline V gene (reference sequence). This CDR3 comprises 16 residues. The CDR3 loop is CASSYGQAQREGEQYF.

This clonotype is classed as medium-sized (0.01 to 0.1%) by frequency. This rearrangement joins TRBV5-1 to TRBJ1-1; TCRdb's D gene call, TRBD1, goes unchecked for lack of DNA. The CDR3 spans 13 residues. Looked up from germline, CDR1 is SGHRS and CDR2 is YFSETQ. Here the CDR3 reads CASSLAGATEAFF.

The CDR3 reads CASSSTDVGDEAFF. This chain joins TRBV7-9 and TRBJ1-1; TCRdb selects TRBD1, and the lack of DNA leaves this call unchecked. The CDR3 loop spans 14 amino acids. Germline CDR1 SEHNR, CDR2 FQNEAQ (reference sequence). Combining the CDR3 with reference TRBV7-9 and TRBJ1-1 gives the whole variable domain DTGVSQNPRHKITKRGQNVTFRCDPISEHNRLYWYRQTLGQGPEFLTYFQNEAQLEKSRLLSDRFSAERPKGSFSTLEIQRTEQGDSAMYLCASSSTDVGDEAFFGQGTRLTVV.

V usage is TRBV5-1 and J usage is TRBJ2-1; TCRdb names TRBD1, which stays unverified in the absence of DNA. The CDR3 extends over 16 amino acids. Germline values: CDR1 SGHRS, CDR2 YFSETQ. The CDR3 here is CASSSGEGGPYNEQFF.

According to its frequency, this clonotype is large. J is TRBJ1-5 and V is TRBV6-1; TCRdb selects TRBD1, and the lack of DNA leaves this call unchecked. The CDR3 has 13 amino acids. CDR1 is MNHNS and CDR2 is SASEGT in the germline V gene. CDR3 sequence: CASSRDRDQPQHF.

This clonotype registers medium-sized by frequency. This chain connects TRBV11-1 to TRBJ2-3. The CDR3 has 13 amino acids. CDR1 and CDR2 (germline): SGHAT, FQDESV (reference sequence). CDR3 region: CASSLDPEDTQYF.

This clonotype is called medium-sized based on its frequency. V usage is TRBV6-6 and J usage is TRBJ1-4; there is no DNA to check the TCRdb D call of TRBD1. The CDR3 sequence is 15 residues long. In germline, CDR1 is MNHNY, CDR2 SVGAGI (reference sequence). The CDR3 protein is CASSSPGQTNEKLFF.

This clonotype is classed as medium-sized (0.01 to 0.1%) by frequency. The rearrangement links TRBV15 to TRBJ2-1; no DNA is available, so the TRBD2 call from TCRdb remains unchecked. The CDR3 consists of 14 residues. CDR1 is LNHNV, CDR2 YYDKDF, per germline (reference sequence). The CDR3 loop reads CATRLGGLANEQFF.

This clonotype counts as medium-sized (0.01 to 0.1%) by frequency. The chain couples TRBV27 to TRBJ1-1. The CDR3 is 13 amino acids. The V gene's germline CDR1 is MNHEY and CDR2 SMNVEV (reference sequence). The CDR3 here is CASSSGPGTEAFF.

This clonotype is labeled large based on frequency. This rearrangement joins TRBV7-9 to TRBJ1-1. The germline CDR1 and CDR2 sequences are SEHNR and FQNEAQ (reference sequence). CDR3 length: 12 amino acids. The CDR3 reads CASSHRGTEAFF.

Judged by frequency, this clonotype is medium-sized. The CDR3 sequence: CASSPIMTTGGREETQYF. The V and J genes are TRBV18 and TRBJ2-5; TCRdb's D gene call, TRBD1, goes unchecked for lack of DNA. Germline V lookup: CDR1 KGHSH, CDR2 LQKENI. The CDR3 covers 18 residues. Based on the CDR3 plus reference TRBV18 and TRBJ2-5, the full variable domain is NAGVMQNPRHLVRRRGQEARLRCSPMKGHSHVYWYRQLPEEGLKFMVYLQKENIIDESGMPKERFSAEFPKEGPSILRIQQVVRGDSAAYFCASSPIMTTGGREETQYFGPGTRLLVL.

This clonotype is identified as medium-sized from frequency. This chain joins TRBV7-2 and TRBJ2-5; absent DNA, TCRdb's TRBD2 call cannot be checked. Looked up from germline, CDR1 is SGHTA and CDR2 is FQGNSA. The CDR3 sequence is 15 residues long. The CDR3 region is CASSEKGLAGETQYF.

Its frequency marks this clonotype as medium-sized. The chain has TRBV5-1 and TRBJ1-2; TCRdb indicates TRBD1, and absent DNA this call remains unverified. The CDR3 is 15 residues long. CDR1 SGHRS and CDR2 YFSETQ come from the germline V gene. CDR3 amino acids: CASSFGTGRTYGYTF.

This clonotype registers medium-sized by frequency. The V and J genes are TRBV7-6 and TRBJ2-6; the D call from TCRdb, TRBD1, cannot be confirmed without DNA. Germline V gene data show CDR1 as SGHVS and CDR2 as FNYEAQ. This CDR3 has 19 amino acids. The CDR3 is CASSLPATGGNVGANVLTF. The full variable domain, with the rest looked up from reference TRBV7-6 and TRBJ2-6, is GAGVSQSPRYKVTKRGQDVALRCDPISGHVSLYWYRQALGQGPEFLTYFNYEAQQDKSGLPNDRFSAERPEGSISTLTIQRTEQRDSAMYRCASSLPATGGNVGANVLTFGAGSRLTVL.

Frequency places this clonotype as large (0.1 to 1%). This chain connects TRBV7-8 to TRBJ1-5; absent DNA, TCRdb's TRBD1 call cannot be checked. The CDR3 contains 14 residues. Germline V CDR1 and CDR2: SGHVS, FQNEAQ. The chain's CDR3 is CASSFTGGNQPQHF.

The rearrangement joins TRBV29-1 to TRBJ2-7; TCRdb's D call, TRBD1, is unchecked because there is no DNA. Germline V CDR1 and CDR2: SQVTM, ANQGSEA. The CDR3 loop spans 14 amino acids. CDR3 amino acids: CSVMGDRGGYEQYF.

The chain joins TRBV25-1 to TRBJ2-7; TCRdb reports TRBD2, a call that lacks DNA to check it against. Germline V gene data show CDR1 as MGHDK and CDR2 as SYGVNS. The CDR3 runs to 14 residues. CDR3 loop: CASTPAGTVYEQYF.

According to its frequency, this clonotype is medium-sized. The V and J genes are TRBV3-1 and TRBJ1-1; no DNA is available, so the TRBD1 call from TCRdb remains unchecked. The CDR3 is 14 residues long. The V gene's germline CDR1 is LGHDT and CDR2 YNNKEL (reference sequence). The CDR3 reads CASRTGDSGTEAFF.

This clonotype shows up as hyperexpanded by frequency. This sequence joins TRBV20-1 and TRBJ2-1; as DNA is missing, the TRBD1 call by TCRdb cannot be tested. CDR1 and CDR2 from the germline V gene are DFQATT and SNEGSKA (reference sequence). This CDR3 has 15 residues. The CDR3 protein is CSARDSRGVLDEQFF.

Considering frequency, this clonotype is hyperexpanded (1% or more). The J gene is TRBJ1-1, the V gene TRBV4-1; without DNA, the TCRdb call of TRBD1 cannot be checked. The CDR3 sequence is 15 residues long. The germline CDR1 and CDR2 sequences are MGHRA and YSYEKL. The CDR3 is CASSFQGALNTEAFF.

By frequency, this clonotype is medium-sized. The rearrangement links TRBV6-2 or TRBV6-3 to TRBJ1-2; TCRdb's D call, TRBD1, is unchecked because there is no DNA. This CDR3 spans 13 amino acids. Per the germline V gene, CDR1 is MNHEY and CDR2 is SVGEGT. Here the CDR3 reads CASSQGQIYGYTF.

Its frequency marks this clonotype as medium-sized. This sequence joins TRBV9 and TRBJ2-3. Germline values: CDR1 SGDLS, CDR2 YYNGEE. This CDR3 has 14 amino acids. CDR3: CASSAQWGTDTQYF. Looking up the rest from reference TRBV9 and TRBJ2-3 gives the full variable domain: DSGVTQTPKHLITATGQRVTLRCSPRSGDLSVYWYQQSLDQGLQFLIQYYNGEERAKGNILERFSAQQFPDLHSELNLSSLELGDSALYFCASSAQWGTDTQYFGPGTRLTVL.